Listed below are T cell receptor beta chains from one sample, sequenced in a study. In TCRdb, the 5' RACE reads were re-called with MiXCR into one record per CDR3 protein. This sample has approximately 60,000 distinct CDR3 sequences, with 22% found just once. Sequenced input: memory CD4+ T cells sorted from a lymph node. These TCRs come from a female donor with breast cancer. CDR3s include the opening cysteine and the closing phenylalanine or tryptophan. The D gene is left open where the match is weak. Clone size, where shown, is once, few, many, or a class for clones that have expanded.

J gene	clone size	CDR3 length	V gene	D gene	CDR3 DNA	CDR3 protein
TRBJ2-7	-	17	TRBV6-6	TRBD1	TGTGCCAGCACCCTATCAACCGGGACAGGGTTCACCTACGAGCAGTACTTC	CASTLSTGTGFTYEQYF
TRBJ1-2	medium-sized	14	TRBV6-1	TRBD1	TGTGCCAGCAGTGAAGGACAGGGGCAAAGAGGCTACACCTTC	CASSEGQGQRGYTF
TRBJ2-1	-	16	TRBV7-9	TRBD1	TGTGCCAGCAGCCTTCGGACAGGGGGCGCCTACAATGAGCAGTTCTTC	CASSLRTGGAYNEQFF
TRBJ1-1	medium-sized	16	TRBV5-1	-	TGCGCCAGCAGCTTGATTGATGAAAGGGCAATCGCTGAAGCTTTCTTT	CASSLIDERAIAEAFF
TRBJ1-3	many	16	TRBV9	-	TGTGCCAGCAGCGCCCCTCAGCAACTCTCTGGAAACACCATATATTTT	CASSAPQQLSGNTIYF
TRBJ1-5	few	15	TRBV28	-	TGTGCCAGCAAAACCATAACGGGGTACAATCAGCCCCAGCATTTT	CASKTITGYNQPQHF
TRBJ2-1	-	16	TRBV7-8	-	TGTGCCAGCAGCTTAGAGGACCCTAGCTCCTACAATGAGCAGTTCTTC	CASSLEDPSSYNEQFF
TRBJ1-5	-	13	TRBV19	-	TGTGCCAGTAACAGGAATAGCAATCAGCCCCAGCATTTT	CASNRNSNQPQHF
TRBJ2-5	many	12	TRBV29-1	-	TGCAGCGTCCGACAGGTTGGAGAGACCCAGTACTTC	CSVRQVGETQYF
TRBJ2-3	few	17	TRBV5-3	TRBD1	TGTGCCAGAAGCTTGTTTCGGGACAGGGGCTGTACAGATACGCAGTATTTT	CARSLFRDRGCTDTQYF
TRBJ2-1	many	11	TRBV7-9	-	TGTGCCAGCAGCGCTAGCGCTGAGCAGTTCTTC	CASSASAEQFF
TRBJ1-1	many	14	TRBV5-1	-	TGCGCCAGCAGCTTGGCCGGACCTGAGCTTGAAGCTTTCTTT	CASSLAGPELEAFF
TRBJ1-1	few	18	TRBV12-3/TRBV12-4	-	TGTGCCAGCAGTTTCCGACTGGGGACACCGAAGGGGAACACTGAAGCTTTCTTT	CASSFRLGTPKGNTEAFF
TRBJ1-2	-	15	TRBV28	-	TGTGCCAGCAGTTTTCTGGAATCGGGGAGGGATGGCTACACCTTC	CASSFLESGRDGYTF
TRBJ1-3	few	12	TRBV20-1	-	TGCAGTGCTAGGGGACCTGGAGACACCATATATTTT	CSARGPGDTIYF
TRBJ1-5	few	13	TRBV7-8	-	TGTGCCAGCAGCTTAGCGTTAAATCAGCCCCAGCATTTT	CASSLALNQPQHF
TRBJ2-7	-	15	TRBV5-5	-	TGTGCCAGCAGCTTGGAACAGGCAAGCTCCTACGAGCAGTACTTC	CASSLEQASSYEQYF
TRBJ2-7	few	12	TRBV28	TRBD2	TGTGCCAGCGCGGGGGTAAAGAACGAGCAGTACTTC	CASAGVKNEQYF
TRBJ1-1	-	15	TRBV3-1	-	TGTGCCGGCAGCCTAGAGGGGTCTGCGAACACTGAAGCTTTCTTT	CAGSLEGSANTEAFF
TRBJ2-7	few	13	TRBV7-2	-	TGTGCCAGCAGCCCGCAGCCGAACTACGAGCAGTACTTC	CASSPQPNYEQYF
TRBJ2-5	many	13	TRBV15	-	TGTGCCACCAGCAGACAGTACCAAGAGACCCAGTACTTC	CATSRQYQETQYF
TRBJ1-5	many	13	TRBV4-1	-	TGCGCCAGCAGCCAAGCTGGGGATCAGCCCCAGCATTTT	CASSQAGDQPQHF
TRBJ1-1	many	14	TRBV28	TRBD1	TGTGCCAGCAGTTTGACAGGGGGGAACACTGAAGCTTTCTTT	CASSLTGGNTEAFF
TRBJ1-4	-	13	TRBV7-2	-	TGTGCCAGCAGCAAAAGACAAGGTGAAGAACTGTTTTTT	CASSKRQGEELFF
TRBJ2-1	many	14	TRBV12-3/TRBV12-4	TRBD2	TGTGCCAGCAGTTTCTCTAGCGGGAGCCATGAGCAGTTCTTC	CASSFSSGSHEQFF
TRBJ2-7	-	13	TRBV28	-	TGTGCCAGCGGACCCGGTAGCTCCTACGAGCAGTACTTC	CASGPGSSYEQYF
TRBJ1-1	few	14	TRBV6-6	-	TGTGCCAGCAGAAAGAAGGAAGAGGGCACTGAAGCTTTCTTT	CASRKKEEGTEAFF
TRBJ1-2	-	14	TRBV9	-	TGTGCCAGCAGCGTTCAACCTGGGGATACGGGCTACATCTTC	CASSVQPGDTGYIF
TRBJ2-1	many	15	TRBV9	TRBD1	TGTGCCAGCAGCGTAGGAGCAGGGGGTGGGGATGAGCAGTTCTTC	CASSVGAGGGDEQFF
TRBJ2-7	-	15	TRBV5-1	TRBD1	TGCGCCAGCAGCTATGGACAGGGGGCTTTTGTAGAGCAGTACTTC	CASSYGQGAFVEQYF
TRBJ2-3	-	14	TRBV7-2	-	TGTGCCAGCAGCTCGTATCAACGCACAGATACGCAGTATTTT	CASSSYQRTDTQYF
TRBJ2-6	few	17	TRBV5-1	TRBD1	TGCGCCAGCAGCTTGGTAGGCCAGGGGGCTGGGGCCAACGTCCTGACTTTC	CASSLVGQGAGANVLTF
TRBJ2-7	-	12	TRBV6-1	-	TGTGCCAGCACTAAAGACCGGGACATGGAGTACTTC	CASTKDRDMEYF
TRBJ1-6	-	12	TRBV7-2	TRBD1	TGTGCCAGCAGCCGGCGGGACAGACCCCTCCACTTT	CASSRRDRPLHF
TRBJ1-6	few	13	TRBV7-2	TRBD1	TGTGCCAGCAGCACCCAGGGGAGGGACAGGTTCCACTTT	CASSTQGRDRFHF
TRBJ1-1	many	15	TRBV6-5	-	TGTGCCAGCAGTTACTCGGGGGCGATGAACACTGAAGCTTTCTTT	CASSYSGAMNTEAFF
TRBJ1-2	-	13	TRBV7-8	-	TGTGCCAGCAGCGCAGGACAGCTCTATGGCTACACCTTC	CASSAGQLYGYTF
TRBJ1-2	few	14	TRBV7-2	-	TGTGCCAGCAGCTTCTACCAGGATGATTATGGCTACACCTTC	CASSFYQDDYGYTF
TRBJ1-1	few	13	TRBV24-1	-	TGTGCCACCCAGACTGGGGAGTACACTGAAGCTTTCTTT	CATQTGEYTEAFF
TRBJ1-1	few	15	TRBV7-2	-	TGTGCCAGCAGCTTAGGGGGACTTACGAACACTGAAGCTTTCTTT	CASSLGGLTNTEAFF
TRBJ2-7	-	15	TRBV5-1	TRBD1	TGCGCCAGCAGCTTGGGGCCGGGACAGGGTTACGAGCAGTACTTC	CASSLGPGQGYEQYF
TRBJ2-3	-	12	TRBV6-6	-	TGTGCCAGCACCGGGGGCTCGGGGCCGCAGTATTTT	CASTGGSGPQYF
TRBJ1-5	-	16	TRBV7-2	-	TGTGCCAGCAGCCTCAGCGACAGTTATAGCAATCAGCCCCAGCATTTT	CASSLSDSYSNQPQHF